This T cell receptor (beta chain) was found in a study of T cell responses to AZD1222 COVID-19 vaccine. Concerning this clone: Its antigen is unknown.

J lost 6 bases, V lost 7 bases, and 11 bases had no gene match. CDR1 and CDR2 from the germline V gene are MNHEY and SVGAGI. There are 15 residues in the CDR3. Study-wide findings and caveats: Researchers took repertoire samples only after the peak T cell response had come.

Produced via immunoSEQ multiplex PCR; TCRdb's table is partial and in-frame only. There are some 110,000 clones in the sample; 80% to 85% occur only once, and roughly 9% lies in the top ten. This chain connects TRBV6-5 to TRBJ2-2; 7 positions agree with TRBD1. Sequencing was performed on peripheral blood, taken on day 0 of AZD1222 vaccination. The receptor comes from an adult in good health. The CDR3 reads CASIGLHTGAGELFF. CDR3 DNA sequence: TGTGCCAGCATCGGACTCCATACAGGGGCCGGGGAGCTGTTTTTT.